The rows below give T cell receptor beta chains drawn from one sample of a study of cytomegalovirus exposure and HLA in healthy donors. Data came from immunoSEQ multiplex PCR; TCRdb stores just in-frame clones and leaves some out. The repertoire holds 65,000 to 100,000 clones, with 75% to 85% as singletons. Sequenced: PBMCs. These receptors were obtained from a woman between 35 and 50 years old in good health and CMV-seropositive. Both conserved end residues are part of each CDR3. D genes are given only for firm matches. The size of a clone is reported for some rows only, either as once, few or many, or as a class for expanded clones.

v_gene	d_gene	abundance	j_gene	CDR3nt	CDR3aa
TRBV18	NA	NA	TRBJ2-3	TGTGCCAGCTCACCACCGGCCGGGGGGACACCCCCAGATACGCAGTATTTT	CASSPPAGGTPPDTQYF
TRBV2	NA	NA	TRBJ2-7	TGTGCCAGGGGGGAGCGGGAACAGGGCGCCTACGAGCAGTACTTC	CARGEREQGAYEQYF
TRBV19	NA	NA	TRBJ1-5	NA	CASRNFFGQINQPQHF
TRBV7-9	NA	NA	TRBJ1-2	TGTGCCAGCAGTCCTGACGTGTGGTATGGGGGGGAAGTCTATGGCTACACCTTC	CASSPDVWYGGEVYGYTF
TRBV15	TRBD2	NA	TRBJ2-1	TGTGCCACCAGCAGCCTGGGACTAGCGGGAAGTGAGCAGTTCTTC	CATSSLGLAGSEQFF
TRBV7-8	NA	NA	TRBJ1-2	TGTGCCAGCAGCTTAGGGACACCAACTAACTATGGCTACACCTTC	CASSLGTPTNYGYTF
TRBV5-4	NA	few	TRBJ2-7	TGTGCCAGCAGCCCGGCCAAGTGGGACACGTACGAGCAGTACTTC	CASSPAKWDTYEQYF
TRBV9	NA	few	TRBJ2-1	TGTGCCAGCAGCCCGGGTACCTACAATGAGCAGTTCTTC	CASSPGTYNEQFF
TRBV27	NA	NA	TRBJ1-4	TGTGCCAGCAGTTTATGGAAGAGGATTGAAAAACTGTTTTTT	CASSLWKRIEKLFF
TRBV5-1	NA	NA	TRBJ1-3	TGCGCCAGCAGCTTATCGGGGGGCAGTGGAAACACCATATATTTT	CASSLSGGSGNTIYF
TRBV14	TRBD2	NA	TRBJ2-7	TGTGCCAGCAGCGCTTCGGGGATGGCGGGAGCCAACGAGCAGTACTTC	CASSASGMAGANEQYF
TRBV27	NA	NA	TRBJ1-1	TGTGCCAGCAGTTTGTCTACAGAGATGAACACTGAAGCTTTCTTT	CASSLSTEMNTEAFF
TRBV7-9	TRBD1	NA	TRBJ1-4	TGTGCCAGCAGCCCAGGGGGTGTATTGGAAAAACTGTTTTTT	CASSPGGVLEKLFF
TRBV7-6	NA	NA	TRBJ1-1	TGTGCCAGCAGCCCAGACAGAAGGCACACTGAAGCTTTCTTT	CASSPDRRHTEAFF
TRBV7-8	TRBD1	once	TRBJ1-6	TGTGCCAGCAGCTTAGCGTTCAGGACAGGGAATAATTCACCCCTCCACTTT	CASSLAFRTGNNSPLHF
TRBV5-1	NA	NA	TRBJ1-6	TGCGCCAGCAGCTTGGAGGTGGGACTTGAGTCACCCCTCCACTTT	CASSLEVGLESPLHF
TRBV4-1	TRBD2	NA	TRBJ2-5	TGCGCCAGCAGCCAAGGGGCCCTCTCGGGGGGACAAGAGACCCAGTACTTC	CASSQGALSGGQETQYF
TRBV29-1	NA	NA	TRBJ1-1	TGCAGCGTTGAAAGGGGTGAAGCTGAAGCTTTCTTT	CSVERGEAEAFF
TRBV6-1	NA	NA	TRBJ1-2	TGTGCAAGCACCAGGGGCGATGGCTACACCTTC	CASTRGDGYTF
TRBV9	TRBD1	NA	TRBJ2-2	TGTGCCAGCAGCGTAGCTCAAGGACAGGGGAACACCGGGGAGCTGTTTTTT	CASSVAQGQGNTGELFF
TRBV4-1	NA	once	TRBJ2-5	TGCGCCAGCAGCCTCCTTGGGGTACAGGGCGAAGAGACCCAGTACTTC	CASSLLGVQGEETQYF
TRBV13	TRBD2	NA	TRBJ2-1	TGTGCCAGCAGCTTTCTAGAGACTAGCCGTATCAATGAGCAGTTCTTC	CASSFLETSRINEQFF
TRBV30	TRBD1	NA	TRBJ2-7	TGTGCCTGGAGTGTCACAGGGGAAGTATACGAGCAGTACTTC	CAWSVTGEVYEQYF
TRBV6-5	NA	NA	TRBJ2-7	TGTGCCAGCAGTTTCGACAGGAGCTCCTACGAGCAGTACTTC	CASSFDRSSYEQYF
TRBV5-1	TRBD1	NA	TRBJ1-1	TGCGCCAGCAATCTCCGGGGACAGGGCACTGAAGCTTTCTTT	CASNLRGQGTEAFF
TRBV21-1	NA	NA	TRBJ2-2	TGTGCCAGCAGCCAAGAGGGGGCCAATTCCTCGGGCGGGGAGCTGTTTTTT	CASSQEGANSSGGELFF
TRBV6-5	TRBD1	NA	TRBJ1-4	TGTGCCAGCAGTTACGGGACAGCAACTAATGAAAAACTGTTTTTT	CASSYGTATNEKLFF
TRBV11-1	TRBD1	NA	TRBJ2-3	TGTGCCAGCAGCTCACAGGGGGGAAGTACAGATACGCAGTATTTT	CASSSQGGSTDTQYF
TRBV5-1	TRBD2	NA	TRBJ2-1	TGCGCCAGCAGCATCGGACTAGCGGGAGGGACCTACAATGAGCAGTTCTTC	CASSIGLAGGTYNEQFF
TRBV7-9	NA	NA	TRBJ1-1	TGTGCCAGCAGCAAAGGACAGATGAACACTGAAGCTTTCTTT	CASSKGQMNTEAFF
TRBV20-1	NA	few	TRBJ1-4	TGCAGTGCTTATTCTGAAAAACTGTTTTTT	CSAYSEKLFF
TRBV19	NA	NA	TRBJ2-6	TGTGCCAGTAGTTTACACAGTTACGGGGCCAACGTCCTGACTTTC	CASSLHSYGANVLTF
TRBV7-8	TRBD1	NA	TRBJ1-1	TGTGCCAGCAGGCAGACAGGGGCTATGAACACTGAAGCTTTCTTT	CASRQTGAMNTEAFF
TRBV29-1	NA	few	TRBJ1-5	TGCAGCGCGGGGGGCCTAACGGGGGCCCAGCATTTT	CSAGGLTGAQHF
TRBV13	TRBD2	once	TRBJ2-1	TGTGCCAGCAGTTTAGCGGGGGGACCCAATGAGCAGTTCTTC	CASSLAGGPNEQFF
TRBV5-4	NA	NA	TRBJ1-3	TGTGCCAGCAGCGTCATAGCGGGGTCCGGCGGAAACACCATATATTTT	CASSVIAGSGGNTIYF
TRBV28	NA	once	TRBJ2-2	TGTGCCAGCAGTTCCAGTCACGGGGAGCTGTTTTTT	CASSSSHGELFF
TRBV7-8	NA	NA	TRBJ1-5	TGTGCCAGCAGCTTAGGGGGAGGGGAACGGCATTTT	CASSLGGGERHF
TRBV2	NA	NA	TRBJ1-5	TGTGCCAGCAGTGTGAGACAGGGCAATCAGCCCCAGCATTTT	CASSVRQGNQPQHF
TRBV6-1	TRBD1	NA	TRBJ1-1	TGTGCCAGCAGCCGACAGGGTATGGACACTGAAGCTTTCTTT	CASSRQGMDTEAFF
TRBV28	TRBD1	NA	TRBJ2-7	TGTGCCAGCAGTTTATCAGCAGGACAGGGGCCCTCCTACGAGCAGTACTTC	CASSLSAGQGPSYEQYF
TRBV29-1	TRBD2	NA	TRBJ2-5	TGCAGCGTTGAGCGCCTAGCGGGGACGAGGCGGGAGACCCAGTACTTC	CSVERLAGTRRETQYF
TRBV27	TRBD1	few	TRBJ1-4	TGTGCCAGCAGTTTTTCGGGACAGGGCCCGAATGAAAAACTGTTTTTT	CASSFSGQGPNEKLFF
TRBV5-6	TRBD1	NA	TRBJ1-6	TGTGCCAGCAGCTTAGGGCCAGGGGGCTCCTATAATTCACCCCTCCACTTT	CASSLGPGGSYNSPLHF
TRBV5-4	NA	NA	TRBJ1-1	TGTGCCAGCAGCTTCGGCGGGGGTACTGAAGCTTTCTTT	CASSFGGGTEAFF
TRBV5-1	TRBD1	NA	TRBJ1-2	TGCGCCAGCAGCTTCTCCAGGGGGCAGGGTAACTATGGCTACACCTTC	CASSFSRGQGNYGYTF
TRBV19	NA	NA	TRBJ2-1	TGTGCCAGTAGTATAGATCCGGTCAGGAATGAGCAGTTCTTC	CASSIDPVRNEQFF
TRBV6-1	TRBD1	medium-sized	TRBJ2-1	TGTGCCAGCAGGGACAGGGAAATGAATGAGCAGTTCTTC	CASRDREMNEQFF
TRBV6-5	TRBD1	NA	TRBJ2-7	TGTGCCAGCAGTTACCGACAGGGCTACGAGCAGTACTTC	CASSYRQGYEQYF
TRBV27	NA	NA	TRBJ1-5	TGTGCCAGCAGCTCCCTCGCGGCAGGGCTTAGACAGCCCCAGCATTTT	CASSSLAAGLRQPQHF
TRBV4-3	NA	once	TRBJ2-7	TGCGCCAGCAGCCAATCTCCTATCGGTTGGGGGCAGCAAGAGCAGTACTTC	CASSQSPIGWGQQEQYF
TRBV27	TRBD1	NA	TRBJ1-2	TGTGCCAGCAGCAGAACGACAGGGGGCGGATATGGCTACACCTTC	CASSRTTGGGYGYTF
TRBV27	NA	NA	TRBJ2-7	TGTGCCAGCAGTACACAGGGTACCTACGAGCAGTACTTC	CASSTQGTYEQYF
TRBV14	TRBD2	NA	TRBJ2-1	TGTGCCAGCAGCCAAGTTTCCGGGACTAGCGGGAGCAATGAGCAGTTCTTC	CASSQVSGTSGSNEQFF
TRBV28	TRBD2	few	TRBJ2-1	TGTGCCACAGTTTTGGCGGGAGAGTCCTACAATGAGCAGTTCTTC	CATVLAGESYNEQFF